The 18 T cell receptor beta chains below all came from one sample that was sequenced in a study of shared clonotypes between healthy human individuals. The repertoire was sequenced with immunoSEQ multiplex PCR; TCRdb's copy has only in-frame clones and lacks some. The table shows millions of clones, with around nine tenths occurring only once. Sequenced material: naive CD4+ T cells sorted from blood. Indicated subset: CD45RA+ positively selected. The receptor source for this set is a man aged 18 to 30 in good health.

V is TRBV7-2 and J is TRBJ1-2; 7 bases are a match to TRBD1. CDR1 and CDR2 from the germline V gene are SGHTA and FQGNSA. The CDR3 consists of 13 residues. Germline trimming cut 8 bases from V and 4 bases from J; bases unmatched to any gene: 7. The CDR3, as DNA: TGTGCCAGCCAAAGGGACAGCACCTATGGCTACACCTTC. Translated: CASQRDSTYGYTF.

The chain recombines TRBV18 with TRBJ2-5; D not certain. Germline CDR1 is KGHSH and CDR2 is LQKENI. V lost 1 base and J 5 bases, leaving 11 bases between the germline ends. The CDR3 length is 14 residues. The CDR3 nucleotides are TGTGCCAGCTCACCACTTGCGGCCGTGGAGACCCAGTACTTC. Translation gives CASSPLAAVETQYF.

The J gene is TRBJ1-2, the V gene TRBV4-1, with D perhaps TRBD1 (5 bases). The CDR3 runs 15 residues. V was clipped by 3 bases and J by 4 bases, with 15 bases between them. Germline V CDR1 and CDR2: MGHRA, YSYEKL. The DNA for the CDR3 is TGCGCCAGCAGCCAGGAACGAGGGGCGGGCTATGGCTACACCTTC. Encoded protein: CASSQERGAGYGYTF.

Comment on this clone: Germline is not matched at one junction end, which may reflect a read error. The J gene is TRBJ1-5, the V gene TRBV5-1; perhaps TRBD1 as D (6 bases). The CDR3 spans 16 residues. The germline CDR1 and CDR2 sequences are SGHRS and YFSETQ. The chain's CDR3 is CASSPGQLHSNQPQHF. The DNA of the CDR3 is TGCGCCAGCAGCCCCGGACAGCTACATAGCAATCAGCCCCAACATTTT. The whole variable domain, remainder taken from reference TRBV5-1 and TRBJ1-5, is KAGVTQTPRYLIKTRGQQVTLSCSPISGHRSVSWYQQTPGQGLQFLFEYFSETQRNKGNFPGRFSGRQFSNSRSEMNVSTLELGDSALYLCASSPGQLHSNQPQHFGDGTRLSIL.

The genes are TRBV4-2 and TRBJ1-2, with 7 bases lining up with TRBD1. J was trimmed by 0 bases and V by 7 bases; bases with no gene match: 14. The CDR3 loop spans 17 amino acids. CDR1 and CDR2 (germline): LGHNA, YNFKEQ. CDR3 in amino acids: CASTHYQGGAANYGYTF. In DNA form, the CDR3 reads TGTGCCAGCACCCATTACCAGGGGGGTGCCGCTAACTATGGCTACACCTTC.

The V gene is TRBV19, the J gene TRBJ1-5; TRBD1 aligns across 7 bases. Germline trimming cut 0 bases from V and 7 bases from J; bases unmatched to any gene: 6. Per germline, CDR1 LNHDA and CDR2 SQIVND (reference sequence). The CDR3 has 15 amino acids. The CDR3: CASSIDDRVDQPQHF. CDR3 coding DNA: TGTGCCAGTAGTATAGATGACAGGGTGGACCAGCCCCAGCATTTT.

This chain uses TRBV2 with TRBJ1-6, with 7 bases aligning to TRBD1. The V and J ends lost 6 bases and 7 bases, in that order; junction bases with no gene match: 6. Germline V lookup: CDR1 SNHLY, CDR2 FYNNEI. The CDR3 sequence is 14 residues long. CDR3 bases: TGTGCCAGCAGGGTTGGGACAGACAATTCACCCCTCCACTTT. This codes for CASRVGTDNSPLHF.

This rearrangement joins TRBV28 to TRBJ1-1, with a possible D match to TRBD1 (5 bases). Germline V gene lookup returns CDR1 MDHEN and CDR2 SYDVKM. The CDR3 sequence is 11 residues long. V was clipped by 2 bases and J by 8 bases, with 6 bases between them. CDR3 amino acids: CASSLRQEAFF. The CDR3, as DNA: TGTGCCAGCAGTTTAAGACAGGAAGCTTTCTTT.

The chain employs TRBV2 and TRBJ1-6; D might be TRBD1 (6 bases). CDR3 length: 14 residues. Germline CDR1 and CDR2: SNHLY and FYNNEI. Trimming removed 5 bases from V and 14 bases from J, with 19 bases in between. This CDR3 reads CASSIGQTYSALHF. CDR3 sequence (DNA): TGTGCCAGCAGTATTGGACAGACCTATTCGGCCCTCCACTTT.

The V and J genes are TRBV5-1 and TRBJ2-6; a weak D match, TRBD1 (5 bases). The CDR3 is made up of 18 amino acids. Germline CDR1 SGHRS, CDR2 YFSETQ. V lost 2 bases and J 0 bases, leaving 15 bases between the germline ends. The chain's CDR3 is CASSFRGRPSSGANVLTF. The CDR3 DNA sequence: TGCGCCAGCAGCTTTAGGGGCAGACCCAGCTCTGGGGCCAACGTCCTGACTTTC.

The chain couples TRBV28 to TRBJ2-5; 9 bases are shared with TRBD1. CDR1 is MDHEN, CDR2 SYDVKM, per germline. The CDR3 consists of 16 residues. With V trimmed by 3 bases and J by 5 bases, 10 bases remained unmatched. The CDR3 bases are TGTGCCAGCAGTTTTGACACAGGGGGCGGTTTGGAGACCCAGTACTTC. Translating gives CASSFDTGGGLETQYF.

This clone was seen just once. V gene TRBV30 combines with J gene TRBJ2-2; D not resolved. The CDR3 is 14 residues long. Trimming took off 2 bases at V and 1 base at J, with 8 bases between the two ends. Germline V gene lookup returns CDR1 GTSNPN and CDR2 SVGIG (reference sequence). CDR3 sequence (DNA): TGTGCCTGGAGTCCCGAAGGGAACACCGGGGAGCTGTTTTTT. As protein: CAWSPEGNTGELFF.

The chain carries TRBV11-3 and TRBJ2-1; 8 bases are a match to TRBD1. Germline V lookup: CDR1 SGHNT, CDR2 YENEEA. Trimming cost V 2 bases and J 7 bases; bases outside gene matches: 1. CDR3 length: 13 residues. The CDR3, as DNA: TGTGCCAGCAGCTTATACAGGGGGAATGAGCAGTTCTTC. Encoded protein: CASSLYRGNEQFF.

The chain links TRBV7-9 to TRBJ1-5; a weak D match, TRBD1 (5 bases). The germline V gene has CDR1 SEHNR and CDR2 FQNEAQ (reference sequence). V was pared by 4 bases and J by 5 bases, with 15 bases between. This CDR3 has 15 residues. The DNA for the CDR3 is TGTGCCAGCAGCTCTCAAGGGCAGGGACATCAGCCCCAGCATTTT. Protein: CASSSQGQGHQPQHF.

The chain joins TRBV5-1 to TRBJ1-3; 9 nucleotides agree with TRBD1. With V trimmed by 4 bases and J by 7 bases, 9 bases remained unmatched. There are 15 residues in the CDR3. CDR1 is SGHRS and CDR2 is YFSETQ in the germline V gene. The CDR3: CASSRTGAQWNTIYF. The CDR3 DNA reads TGCGCCAGCAGCCGGACAGGGGCTCAATGGAACACCATATATTTT.

As concerns this clone: The sample carries other DNA sequences with the same CDR3. CDR3 in DNA: TGTGCCAGCAGTGCTTCAACCTACGAGCAGTACTTC. The encoded protein is CASSASTYEQYF. J is TRBJ2-7 and V is TRBV28, with no clear D. The V gene lost 5 bases and the J gene lost 2 bases, with 7 bases spanning the gap. This CDR3 region has 12 residues. Germline V lookup: CDR1 MDHEN, CDR2 SYDVKM.

This chain uses TRBV2 with TRBJ2-2, with 8 bases aligning to TRBD1. V was pared by 6 bases and J by 6 bases, with 9 bases of the junction left unmatched. The CDR3 is 15 amino acids. CDR1 and CDR2 (germline): SNHLY, FYNNEI. CDR3 sequence (DNA): TGTGCCAGCAGAGACGAGGGACAGGTGGCCGGGGAGCTGTTTTTT. Translation: CASRDEGQVAGELFF.

The J gene is TRBJ2-1, the V gene TRBV18; 8 bases fit TRBD2. Looked up from germline, CDR1 is KGHSH and CDR2 is LQKENI. J was trimmed by 8 bases and V by 0 bases; bases with no gene match: 9. This CDR3 has 16 residues. The DNA for the CDR3 is TGTGCCAGCTCACCACCGACAGCGGGAGTTAGGGATGAGCAGTTCTTC. Its protein product is CASSPPTAGVRDEQFF.